This T cell receptor beta chain comes out of a study of a mutant IDH1 vaccine in newly diagnosed glioma. Study details: Mean patient age was roughly 43 years; 62.5% were male and approximately 40% female. Previous care, which was radiotherapy, temozolomide, or both, most often involved both. General observations from the study: Researchers report vaccine-induced immune responses in more than 90% of patients.

Repertoires were generated with immunoSEQ multiplex PCR, while TCRdb's copy carries only in-frame clones and drops some. In the table there are around 82,000 clones, over 75% of which are singletons. Regarding time point: baseline, week 1 (first vaccination visit). Sample treatment: pre-vaccination baseline after standard-of-care therapy. Germline CDR1 and CDR2: MGHRA and YSYEKL. The V end lost 8 bases, the J end lost 3 bases, and 19 bases lay between the germline ends. The CDR3 has 15 amino acids. In the case of this clone: Its antigen is currently unknown.

The specimen was PBMCs, collected from a glioma patient treated with radiotherapy, temozolomide or both. This chain uses TRBV4-1 with TRBJ1-1; D not certain. The sequence was obtained from a man between 35 and 55 years old with glioma. Some clones in this sample may be carry-over from other donors' samples. The CDR3 nucleotides are TGCGCCAGCGCCCTCGGAGTGGCTCGGGACACTGAAGCTTTCTTT. Residues: CASALGVARDTEAFF.